The present entry profiles one TCR beta chain with its context. CDR3 size: 15 residues. J was trimmed by 4 bases and V by 5 bases; bases with no gene match: 6. Germline V gives CDR1 SGHNT, CDR2 YYREEE (reference sequence). The sample originates from a study of blood T cell repertoires in COVID-19. As for the study in general: Sources were T cells, B-cell-depleted T cells, or PBMCs; the material itself was cDNA or gDNA.

TCRdb's copy holds only in-frame clones and misses some; the assay was immunoSEQ multiplex PCR. This sample has tens of thousands of clones, with about 86% found just once. The chain is built from TRBV5-4 and TRBJ2-1, with 10 bases fitting TRBD2. This receptor was obtained from a human donor in a cohort sampled during active COVID-19. The specimen sequenced was peripheral blood. CDR3 amino acids: CASRVSGRRYNEQFF. The CDR3 DNA sequence: TGTGCCAGCAGAGTTAGCGGGAGGAGGTACAATGAGCAGTTCTTC.